Each of the 24 T cell receptor beta chains below was sequenced from the same sample in a study of CD8+CD57+ T cells in acquired aplastic anemia. TCR beta VDJ combinations and CDR3 sequences were profiled from genomic DNA. TCRdb re-analysed the reads in MiXCR, keeping a single row per CDR3 protein. The sample lists around 500,000 distinct CDR3 sequences; around a third were seen once. The sequenced patients had an expansion of CD8+CD57+ cells seen by flow cytometry. Sequenced: sorted CD4+, CD8+, or CD8+CD57+ T cells (not recorded which) from PBMCs. Receptors originate from a human donor with aplastic anemia.

As for this clonotype: A much larger clonotype is one base distant, so this may be a read error. This sequence joins TRBV20-1 and TRBJ2-5; 11 bases are a match to TRBD2. The germline gives CDR1 DFQATT, CDR2 SNEGSKA (reference sequence). The CDR3 covers 14 residues. The CDR3 DNA reads as TGCAGTGCTGCCCTAGCGGGGGGCCAAGAGACCCAGTGCTTC. Translating it yields CSAALAGGQETQCF.

This clonotype has a count of ten or more. The rearrangement uses TRBV19 and TRBJ2-7; the D call may be TRBD1 or TRBD2 (5 bases each). Germline CDR1 is LNHDA and CDR2 is SQIVND (reference sequence). The CDR3 consists of 15 residues. The V end was cut by 1 base, the J end by 0 bases, with 10 bases between. CDR3 protein: CASSIGWGISYEQYF. CDR3 bases: TGTGCCAGTAGTATAGGCTGGGGGATCTCCTACGAGCAGTACTTC.

In its sample, this clonotype was seen many times. The rearrangement joins TRBV20-1 to TRBJ1-2, with D possibly TRBD1 on 5 matching bases. The CDR3 extends over 15 amino acids. CDR1 is DFQATT, CDR2 SNEGSKA, per germline (reference sequence). Trimming left V 1 base short and J 0 bases short, with 12 bases between. CDR3 in amino acids: CSARGDRHANYGYTF. The CDR3 DNA reads as TGCAGTGCTAGAGGAGACAGACACGCTAACTATGGCTACACCTTC.

This clonotype has only a few counts. The CDR3: CSVMGTGGSDTQYF. CDR3 bases: TGCAGCGTTATGGGGACAGGGGGCTCAGATACGCAGTATTTT. The chain uses TRBV29-1 and TRBJ2-3; TRBD1 matches 12 bases. Germline lookup yields CDR1 SQVTM and CDR2 ANQGSEA. V lost 5 bases and J lost 4; bases outside the gene matches: 4. The CDR3 covers 14 residues.

The CDR3 region has the DNA TGTGCCAGCAGCCGTACTGGGGGGAAAGCCAAAAACATTCAGTACTTC. As protein: CASSRTGGKAKNIQYF. The chain links TRBV12-3 or TRBV12-4 to TRBJ2-4, with a possible D match to TRBD2 (6 bases). This CDR3 has 16 residues. V shed 6 bases and J shed 0 bases, with 15 bases lying between them.

This clonotype was counted a few times. The genes are TRBV5-1 and TRBJ2-3; D unresolved. CDR1 and CDR2 (germline): SGHRS, YFSETQ. The CDR3 runs 15 residues. Trimming shortened V by 1 base and J by 0 bases, and 9 bases separated the two germline ends. The CDR3 coding sequence is TGCGCCAGCAGCTTGTTCAGTACTAGCACAGATACGCAGTATTTT. The encoded protein is CASSLFSTSTDTQYF.

There are a few counts of this clonotype. The CDR3 sequence is CASSSRTRRGYTF. As DNA, the CDR3 is TGTGCCAGCAGCTCTAGGACCCGGCGGGGCTACACCTTC. The V and J genes are TRBV10-3 and TRBJ1-2; no clear D gene. The V and J ends lost 10 bases and 8 bases respectively, with 20 bases between them. Germline V lookup: CDR1 ENHRY, CDR2 SYGVKD. The CDR3 runs to 13 residues.

The rearrangement joins TRBV25-1 to TRBJ1-5; 7 nucleotides line up with TRBD1. J was trimmed by 2 bases and V by 6 bases; bases with no gene match: 10. This CDR3 region has 16 residues. Germline-derived CDR1 and CDR2 are MGHDK and SYGVNS. CDR3 DNA sequence: TGTGCCAGCAGCCAAGGGCCCGGGACAGGCAATCAGCCCCAGCATTTT. The encoded protein is CASSQGPGTGNQPQHF.

The chain recombines TRBV11-1 with TRBJ2-7, with 12 bases that match TRBD1. The CDR3 runs to 18 residues. V was pared by 5 bases and J by 6 bases, with 17 bases of the junction left unmatched. The V gene's germline CDR1 is SGHAT and CDR2 FQDESV (reference sequence). In DNA, the CDR3 is TGTGCCAGCAGCCGTGCTACGCCCCGGGACAGGGGGCTGGTCGAGCAGTACTTC. It translates to CASSRATPRDRGLVEQYF.

The chain joins TRBV5-4 to TRBJ1-1; unclear D gene. The length of the CDR3 is 14 residues. Deletions cut 0 bases from V and 6 bases from J, with 12 bases between. CDR1 and CDR2 (germline): SGHNT, YYREEE (reference sequence). The CDR3 sequence: CASSLAFGFPEAFF. The CDR3 coding sequence is TGTGCCAGCAGCTTGGCCTTCGGGTTTCCTGAAGCTTTCTTT.

This clonotype was counted ten times or more. This chain links TRBV29-1 with TRBJ2-7, with 8 bases matching TRBD2. The CDR3 contains 13 residues. CDR1 is SQVTM, CDR2 ANQGSEA, per germline. With V trimmed by 3 bases and J by 1 base, 2 bases remained unmatched. The CDR3 here is CSVEGLGSYEQYF. The CDR3 DNA reads as TGCAGCGTTGAGGGACTAGGATCCTACGAGCAGTACTTC.

Remarks on this clonotype: A read error is possible here, since a much larger clone lies one base away. DNA of the CDR3: TGTGCCAGCAATACAGGGCCGAACGACTATGGCGACACCTTC. Amino acid sequence: CASNTGPNDYGDTF. The chain joins TRBV9 to TRBJ1-2, with D maybe TRBD1 (6 bases). This CDR3 is built from 14 residues. CDR1 is SGDLS, CDR2 YYNGEE, per germline.

Turning to this clonotype: Lacking the conserved final phenylalanine or tryptophan, this CDR3 likely reflects a read error. CDR3 DNA sequence: TGCGCCAGCAGCCAAGATTGGGCAGACAATCAGCCCCAGCATCTT. Its translation: CASSQDWADNQPQHL. The V and J genes are TRBV4-3 and TRBJ1-5, with D unclear. The germline gives CDR1 LGHNA, CDR2 YSLEER. Deletions cut 0 bases from V and 3 bases from J, with 9 bases between. The CDR3 runs to 15 residues.

This clonotype was seen many times. The chain recombines TRBV20-1 with TRBJ1-5; D perhaps matches TRBD1 (5 bases). Trimming pared 3 bases from V and 1 base from J, leaving 13 bases between. Germline V gives CDR1 DFQATT, CDR2 SNEGSKA (reference sequence). CDR3 length: 15 amino acids. The CDR3 sequence is CSASEPRQSNQPQHF. In nucleotides, the CDR3 is TGCAGTGCTAGCGAACCGAGACAGAGCAATCAGCCCCAGCATTTT.

On this clonotype itself: Compared with germline, one end of the junction differs, possibly owing to a read error. This chain uses TRBV11-1 with TRBJ1-4, with 10 bases matching TRBD1. Germline V gene data show CDR1 as SGHAT and CDR2 as FQDESV (reference sequence). The CDR3 contains 16 residues. The CDR3 sequence: CASRLDGTGVREKLFF. For the CDR3, the DNA is TGTGCCAGCCGCTTAGACGGGACAGGGGTTCGGGAAAAACTGTTTTTT.

CDR3 nucleotides: TGTGCCATCAGTGGGGGGACAGGGGACAATCAGCCCCAGCATTTT. This codes for CAISGGTGDNQPQHF. The V and J genes are TRBV10-3 and TRBJ1-5; 10 positions agree with TRBD1. V lost 4 bases to trimming and J lost 3 bases; unmatched junction nucleotides: 3. Germline V lookup: CDR1 ENHRY, CDR2 SYGVKD. CDR3 length: 15 amino acids.

This chain uses TRBV9 with TRBJ1-4; TRBD1 agrees at 7 bases. Losses at the gene ends were 3 bases for V and 3 bases for J; bases not matched to a gene: 11. The CDR3 is made up of 17 amino acids. In germline, CDR1 is SGDLS, CDR2 YYNGEE. The CDR3 DNA reads TGTGCCAGCAGCGATGGGCCAGGGGGGGGTCCTAATGAAAAACTGTTTTTT. This translates into CASSDGPGGGPNEKLFF.

This clonotype has more than one count but fewer than ten. V gene TRBV3-1 combines with J gene TRBJ2-6; a weak D match, TRBD1 (6 bases). Per the germline V gene, CDR1 is LGHDT and CDR2 is YNNKEL (reference sequence). CDR3 size: 19 residues. Between the trimmed V and J ends, which lost 4 bases and 1 base, there was a span of 20 bases. DNA of the CDR3: TGTGCCAGCAGCCCTCATGTGGACAGACTCTTTTCTGGGGCCAACGTCCTGACTTTC. It codes for CASSPHVDRLFSGANVLTF.

This clonotype was seen more than once but under ten times. The chain uses TRBV15 and TRBJ1-4; the D gene is possibly TRBD1 (6 bases). Germline loops: CDR1 LNHNV, CDR2 YYDKDF (reference sequence). This CDR3 contains 15 residues. The germline V and J ends were trimmed by 9 bases and 7 bases, with 21 bases remaining between them. CDR3 protein: CATAIEGGSSEKLFF. CDR3 DNA sequence: TGTGCCACTGCTATCGAGGGGGGCTCGTCTGAAAAACTGTTTTTT. The full variable domain, its missing parts supplied by reference TRBV15 and TRBJ1-4, is DAMVIQNPRYQVTQFGKPVTLSCSQTLNHNVMYWYQQKSSQAPKLLFHYYDKDFNNEADTPDNFQSRRPNTSFCFLDIRSPGLGDTAMYLCATAIEGGSSEKLFFGSGTQLSVL.

This clonotype has more than one count but fewer than ten. The gene calls are TRBV4-3 and TRBJ2-6; TRBD1 matches at 9 bases. The CDR3 is 16 residues long. The trim removed 3 bases at V and 1 base at J, leaving 1 base unmatched. In germline, CDR1 is LGHNA, CDR2 YSLEER. The DNA of the CDR3 is TGCGCCAGCAGCCATGGACAGGGGTCTGGGGCCAACGTCCTGACTTTC. Its translation is CASSHGQGSGANVLTF.

Ten or more counts support this clonotype. The chain employs TRBV7-8 and TRBJ2-7, with a weak D call TRBD1 (5 bases). CDR1 and CDR2 (germline): SGHVS, FQNEAQ. Between the trimmed V and J ends, which lost 0 bases and 3 bases, there was a span of 9 bases. The CDR3 covers 14 residues. CDR3 protein: CASSLAGDSYEQYF. CDR3 nucleotides: TGTGCCAGCAGCTTAGCTGGAGACAGCTACGAGCAGTACTTC.

The V call is TRBV15, the J call TRBJ2-5; D gene unclear. V shed 1 base and J shed 3 bases, with 9 bases lying between them. The CDR3 covers 14 residues. Germline V CDR1 and CDR2: LNHNV, YYDKDF (reference sequence). Here the CDR3 DNA reads TGTGCCACCAGCAGAGGGGCCCTGAAAGAGACCCAGTACTTC. Amino acids: CATSRGALKETQYF.

This chain uses TRBV11-1 with TRBJ2-1; TRBD1 matches 9 bases. V dropped 8 bases and J dropped 3; count of bases not matched to a gene: 5. CDR1 SGHAT and CDR2 FQDESV come from the germline V gene (reference sequence). The CDR3 has 14 residues. CDR3 sequence reads: CASVADRGYNEQFF. In DNA form, the CDR3 reads TGTGCCAGCGTAGCGGACAGGGGCTACAATGAGCAGTTCTTC.

The chain has TRBV30 and TRBJ2-7; unclear D gene. In germline, CDR1 is GTSNPN, CDR2 SVGIG (reference sequence). The CDR3 length is 15 residues. The V end lost 0 bases, the J end lost 3 bases, and 15 bases lay between the germline ends. The CDR3 bases are TGTGCCTGGAGTGTCGCAGGCCTCCTCTACTACGAGCAGTACTTC. It yields the protein CAWSVAGLLYYEQYF.